This T cell receptor (beta chain) was obtained from a study of cytomegalovirus exposure and HLA in healthy donors. Germline assignment: CDR1 SGHVS and CDR2 FNYEAQ. V lost 5 bases to trimming and J lost 2 bases; unmatched junction nucleotides: 4. The CDR3 extends over 14 amino acids. The PCR made use of 60 Vbeta and 13 Jbeta primers. Libraries were prepared by immunoSEQ multiplex PCR; TCRdb keeps only in-frame clonotypes and omits some of them. There are 85,000 to 100,000 clones in the sample; about 75% occur only once, and roughly 7.1% lies in the top ten. This clonotype was sampled from a man aged 35-49 years in good health and CMV-seropositive. Sequenced material: PBMCs. The chain uses TRBV7-6 and TRBJ1-1; 8 bases match TRBD1. CDR3 sequence: CASSPQGANTEAFF. CDR3 bases: TGTGCCAGCAGCCCGCAGGGGGCTAACACTGAAGCTTTCTTT.